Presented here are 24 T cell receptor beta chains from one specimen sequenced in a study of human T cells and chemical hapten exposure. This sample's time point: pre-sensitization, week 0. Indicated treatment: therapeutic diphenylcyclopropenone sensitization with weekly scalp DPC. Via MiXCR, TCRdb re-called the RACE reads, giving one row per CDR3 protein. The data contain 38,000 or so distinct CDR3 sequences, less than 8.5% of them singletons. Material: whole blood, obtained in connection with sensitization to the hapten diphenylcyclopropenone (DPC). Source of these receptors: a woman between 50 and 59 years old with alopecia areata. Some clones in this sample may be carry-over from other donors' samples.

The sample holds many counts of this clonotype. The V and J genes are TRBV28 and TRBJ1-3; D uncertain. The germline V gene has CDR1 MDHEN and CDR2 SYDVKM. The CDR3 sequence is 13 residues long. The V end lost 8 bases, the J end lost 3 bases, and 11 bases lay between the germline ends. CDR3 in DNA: TGTGCCAGCGTCGCGGGGAATGGAAACACCATATATTTT. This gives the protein CASVAGNGNTIYF.

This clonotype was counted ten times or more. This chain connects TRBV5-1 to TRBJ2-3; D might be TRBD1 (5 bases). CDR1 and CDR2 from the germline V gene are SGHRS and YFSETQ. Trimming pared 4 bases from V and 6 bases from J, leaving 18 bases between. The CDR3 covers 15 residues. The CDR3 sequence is CASSPEGAGFDTQYF. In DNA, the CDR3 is TGCGCCAGCAGCCCGGAAGGGGCCGGTTTTGATACGCAGTATTTT.

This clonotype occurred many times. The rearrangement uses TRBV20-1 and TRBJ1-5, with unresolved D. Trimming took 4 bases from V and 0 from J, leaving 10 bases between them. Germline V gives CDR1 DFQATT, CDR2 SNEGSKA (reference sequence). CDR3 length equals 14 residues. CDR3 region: CSATPPPSNQPQHF. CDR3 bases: TGCAGTGCTACCCCGCCCCCTAGCAATCAGCCCCAGCATTTT.

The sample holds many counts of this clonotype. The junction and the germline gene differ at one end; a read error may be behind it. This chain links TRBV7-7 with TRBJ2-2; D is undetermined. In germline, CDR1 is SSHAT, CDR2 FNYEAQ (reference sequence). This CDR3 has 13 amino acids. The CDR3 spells CASSQLTSGELFF. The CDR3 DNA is TGTGCTAGCAGCCAATTAACTTCCGGGGAGCTGTTTTTT.

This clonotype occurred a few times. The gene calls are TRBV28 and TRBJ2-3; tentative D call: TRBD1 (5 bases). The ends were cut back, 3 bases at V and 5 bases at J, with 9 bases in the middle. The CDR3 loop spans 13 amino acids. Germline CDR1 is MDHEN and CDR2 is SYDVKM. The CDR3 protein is CASSLVGQDTQYF. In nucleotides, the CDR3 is TGTGCCAGCAGTTTGGTTGGACAAGATACGCAGTATTTT.

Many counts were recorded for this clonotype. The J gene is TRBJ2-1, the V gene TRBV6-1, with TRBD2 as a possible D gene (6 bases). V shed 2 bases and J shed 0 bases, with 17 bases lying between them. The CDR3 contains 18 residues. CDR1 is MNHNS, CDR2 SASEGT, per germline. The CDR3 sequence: CASSERVGGLASYNEQFF. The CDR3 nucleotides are TGTGCCAGCAGTGAACGGGTAGGAGGGCTCGCCTCCTACAATGAGCAGTTCTTC.

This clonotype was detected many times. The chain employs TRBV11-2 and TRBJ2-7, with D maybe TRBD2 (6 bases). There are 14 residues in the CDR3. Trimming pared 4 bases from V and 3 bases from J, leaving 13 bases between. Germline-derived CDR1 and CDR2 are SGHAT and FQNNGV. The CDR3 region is CASSSPAGYYEQYF. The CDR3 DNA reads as TGTGCCAGCAGCTCCCCGGCGGGGTACTACGAGCAGTACTTC. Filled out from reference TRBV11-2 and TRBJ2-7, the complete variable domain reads EAGVAQSPRYKIIEKRQSVAFWCNPISGHATLYWYQQILGQGPKLLIQFQNNGVVDDSQLPKDRFSAERLKGVDSTLKIQPAKLEDSAVYLCASSSPAGYYEQYFGPGTRLTVT.

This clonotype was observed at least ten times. CDR3 sequence reads: CSVQGRGNQPQHF. CDR3 nucleotide sequence: TGCAGCGTTCAGGGTAGGGGCAATCAGCCCCAGCATTTT. The rearrangement joins TRBV29-1 to TRBJ1-5, with D perhaps TRBD1 (5 bases). Trimming removed 5 bases from V and 2 bases from J, with 10 bases in between. Germline values: CDR1 SQVTM, CDR2 ANQGSEA. This CDR3 spans 13 amino acids.

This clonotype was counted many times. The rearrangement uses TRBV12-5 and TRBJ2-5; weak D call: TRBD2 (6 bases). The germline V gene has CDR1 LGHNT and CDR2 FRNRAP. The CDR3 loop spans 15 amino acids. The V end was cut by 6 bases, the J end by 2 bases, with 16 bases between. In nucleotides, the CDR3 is TGTGCTAGTGGGACTAGGCCCCAGGCGCAAGAGACCCAGTACTTC. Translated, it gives CASGTRPQAQETQYF.

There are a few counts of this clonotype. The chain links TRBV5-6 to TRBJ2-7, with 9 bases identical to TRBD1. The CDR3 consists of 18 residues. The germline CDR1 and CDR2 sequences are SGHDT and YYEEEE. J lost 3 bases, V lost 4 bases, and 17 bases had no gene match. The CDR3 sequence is CASSQLTGGAFNGYEQYF. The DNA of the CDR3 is TGTGCCAGCAGCCAACTCACAGGGGGCGCATTTAACGGCTACGAGCAGTACTTC.

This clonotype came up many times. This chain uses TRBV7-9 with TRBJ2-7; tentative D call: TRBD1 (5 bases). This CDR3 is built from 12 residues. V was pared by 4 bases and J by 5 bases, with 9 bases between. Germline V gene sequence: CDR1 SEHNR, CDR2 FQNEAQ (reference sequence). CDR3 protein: CASSSGNHEQYF. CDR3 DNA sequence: TGTGCCAGCAGCTCAGGGAATCACGAGCAGTACTTC. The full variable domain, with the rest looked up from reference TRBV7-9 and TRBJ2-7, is DTGVSQNPRHKITKRGQNVTFRCDPISEHNRLYWYRQTLGQGPEFLTYFQNEAQLEKSRLLSDRFSAERPKGSFSTLEIQRTEQGDSAMYLCASSSGNHEQYFGPGTRLTVT.

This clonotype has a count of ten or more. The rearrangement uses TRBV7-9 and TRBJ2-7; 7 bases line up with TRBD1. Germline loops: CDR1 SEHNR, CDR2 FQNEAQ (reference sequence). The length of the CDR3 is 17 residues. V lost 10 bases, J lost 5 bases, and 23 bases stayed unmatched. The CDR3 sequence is CAIRSLGYRDRDHEQYF. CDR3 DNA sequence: TGTGCCATCCGAAGCTTAGGTTATCGAGACAGGGACCACGAGCAGTACTTC.

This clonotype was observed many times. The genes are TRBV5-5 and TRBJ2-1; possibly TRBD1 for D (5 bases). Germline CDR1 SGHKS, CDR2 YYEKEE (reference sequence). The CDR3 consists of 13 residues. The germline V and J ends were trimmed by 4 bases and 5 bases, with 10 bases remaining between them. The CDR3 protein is CASSRTPDNEQFF. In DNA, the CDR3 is TGTGCCAGCAGCCGGACACCGGACAATGAGCAGTTCTTC.

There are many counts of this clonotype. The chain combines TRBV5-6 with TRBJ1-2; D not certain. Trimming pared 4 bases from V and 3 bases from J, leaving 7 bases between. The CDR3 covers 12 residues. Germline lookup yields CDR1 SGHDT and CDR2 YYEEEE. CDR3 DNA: TGTGCCAGCAGCCGTAATGACTATGGCTACACCTTC. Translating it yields CASSRNDYGYTF.

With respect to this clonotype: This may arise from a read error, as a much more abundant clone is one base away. CDR3 DNA: TGTGCCAGCAGCTTATGGGACAGCTCCCTTTCACCCATCCACTTT. Its protein is CASSLWDSSLSPIHF. J is TRBJ1-6 and V is TRBV11-2; 7 nucleotides agree with TRBD1. This CDR3 spans 15 amino acids. The V gene's germline CDR1 is SGHAT and CDR2 FQNNGV.

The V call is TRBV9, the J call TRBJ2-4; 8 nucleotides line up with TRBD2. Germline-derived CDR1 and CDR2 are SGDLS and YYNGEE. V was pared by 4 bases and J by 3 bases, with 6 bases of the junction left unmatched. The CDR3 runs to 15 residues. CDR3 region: CASSKEAGVKNIQYF. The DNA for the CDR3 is TGTGCCAGCAGCAAGGAAGCGGGAGTCAAAAACATTCAGTACTTC.

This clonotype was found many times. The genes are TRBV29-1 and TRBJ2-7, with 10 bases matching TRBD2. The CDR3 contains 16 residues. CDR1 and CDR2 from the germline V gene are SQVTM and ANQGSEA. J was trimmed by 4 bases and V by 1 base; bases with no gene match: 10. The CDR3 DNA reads TGCAGCGTTGAAGTCGGAGCGGGAGGGCCTATGTACGAGCAGTACTTC. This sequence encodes CSVEVGAGGPMYEQYF.

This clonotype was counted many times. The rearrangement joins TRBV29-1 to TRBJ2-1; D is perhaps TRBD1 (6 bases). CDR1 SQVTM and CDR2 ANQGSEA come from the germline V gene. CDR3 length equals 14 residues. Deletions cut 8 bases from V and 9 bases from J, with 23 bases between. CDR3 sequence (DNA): TGCAGCACTCCTCTCGACAGGACCGGCGGTGAGCAGTTCTTC. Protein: CSTPLDRTGGEQFF.

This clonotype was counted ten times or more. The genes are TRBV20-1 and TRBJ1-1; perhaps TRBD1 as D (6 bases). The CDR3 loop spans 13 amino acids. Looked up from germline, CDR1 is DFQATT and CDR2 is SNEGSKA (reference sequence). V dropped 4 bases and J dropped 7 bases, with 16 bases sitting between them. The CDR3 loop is CSANYRVEVEAFF. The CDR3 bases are TGCAGTGCTAACTACAGGGTGGAGGTTGAAGCTTTCTTT.

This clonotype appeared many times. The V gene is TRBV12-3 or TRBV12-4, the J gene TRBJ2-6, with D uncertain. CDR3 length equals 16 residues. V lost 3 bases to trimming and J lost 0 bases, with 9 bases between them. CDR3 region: CASSFPVLSGANVLTF. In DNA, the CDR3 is TGTGCCAGCAGTTTCCCGGTCCTCTCTGGGGCCAACGTCCTGACTTTC.

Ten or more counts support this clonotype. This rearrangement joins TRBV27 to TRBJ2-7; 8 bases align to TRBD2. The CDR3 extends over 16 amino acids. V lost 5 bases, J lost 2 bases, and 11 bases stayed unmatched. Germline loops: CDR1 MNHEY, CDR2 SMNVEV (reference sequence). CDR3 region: CASSPSYAGGAYEQYF. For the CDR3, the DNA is TGTGCCAGCAGTCCATCCTATGCGGGAGGAGCCTACGAGCAGTACTTC.

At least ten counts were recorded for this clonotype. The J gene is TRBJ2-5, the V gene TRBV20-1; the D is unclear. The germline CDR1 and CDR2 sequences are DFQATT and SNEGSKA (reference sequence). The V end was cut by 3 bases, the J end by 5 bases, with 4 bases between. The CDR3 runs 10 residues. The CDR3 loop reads CSARVETQYF. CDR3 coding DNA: TGCAGTGCTAGGGTGGAGACCCAGTACTTC.

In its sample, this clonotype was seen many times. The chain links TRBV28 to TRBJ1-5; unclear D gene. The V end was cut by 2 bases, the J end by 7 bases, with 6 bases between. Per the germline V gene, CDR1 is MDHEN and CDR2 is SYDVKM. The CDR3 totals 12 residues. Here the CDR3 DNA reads TGTGCCAGCAGTTTACTGGGCCAGCCCCAGCATTTT. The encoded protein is CASSLLGQPQHF.

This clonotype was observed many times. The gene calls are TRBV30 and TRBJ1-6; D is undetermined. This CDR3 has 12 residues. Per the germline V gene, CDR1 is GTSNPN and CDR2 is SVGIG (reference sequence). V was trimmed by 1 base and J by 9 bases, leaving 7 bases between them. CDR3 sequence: CAWSDVISPLHF. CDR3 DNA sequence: TGTGCCTGGAGTGACGTTATTTCACCCCTCCACTTT.